This T cell receptor beta chain was retrieved from a study of PD-L1 blockade in urothelial cancer. Study-wide context: At some point between 2014 and 2016 therapy began: atezolizumab 1,200 mg intravenously every 3 weeks. Enrolled patients had been treated previously with 0 to 3 chemotherapy regimens. The median number of T cells present in blood samples was fewer than 150,000.

Time point noted: pretreatment peripheral blood. The table came from immunoSEQ multiplex PCR; TCRdb's copy has only in-frame clones and leaves some out. The sample has fewer than 40,000 clones; roughly 92% are singletons. The receptor's source is a woman aged 55-70 years with urothelial cancer. This specimen was PBMCs, taken around atezolizumab (anti-PD-L1) treatment.

CDR3 sequence reads: CASSPKNSPGLLSYEQYF. The DNA for the CDR3 is TGTGCCAGTAGTCCCAAGAACTCGCCGGGACTACTCTCCTACGAGCAGTACTTC. This sequence joins TRBV19 and TRBJ2-7, with TRBD2 identical over 7 bases. This CDR3 is built from 18 residues. With V trimmed by 5 bases and J by 0 bases, 16 bases remained unmatched. Germline loops: CDR1 LNHDA, CDR2 SQIVND (reference sequence). Combining the CDR3 with reference TRBV19 and TRBJ2-7 gives the whole variable domain DGGITQSPKYLFRKEGQNVTLSCEQNLNHDAMYWYRQDPGQGLRLIYYSQIVNDFQKGDIAEGYSVSREKKESFPLTVTSAQKNPTAFYLCASSPKNSPGLLSYEQYFGPGTRLTVT.